Sequencing of this TCR beta chain was carried out in a study of shared clonotypes between healthy human individuals (dated by TCRdb to 2020 to 2022). Notes on the research overall: A couple of women and a few men aged 18 to 49 years were included in the cohort. Leukapheresis yielded between about 0.85 and 10 billion PBMCs per donor. Different laboratories and diverse techniques were used to prepare libraries and sequence TCR repertoires, to increase sequencing depth and limit assay-specific biases. To estimate repertoire size and how much clonotypes are shared between individuals, the study performed deep sequencing of blood TCR repertoires from 4 to 6 healthy adults. For each donor, CD4 naive and CD4 memory were each given three plates, CD8 naive was given two plates, and CD8 memory was given one plate.

A remark on this clone: The specificity of this receptor is unknown. No much larger clone exists at a distance of one base, and base qualities are not known.

General findings and caveats noted by the study authors: When a few donors were compared, the shared fraction of clonotypes was 5% to 6.5% for naive CD4, roughly 3.4% for naive CD8, 2.3% for memory CD4, and 0.4% for memory CD8. Rarefaction of sorted-subset datasets indicated incomplete sequencing despite the large sequencing depth. The small number of donors limited the genetic and exposure-history diversity represented. Pairwise subsampling led to the expectation that sequencing depth would affect the degree of clonotype sharing among donors. Compared with non-shared clonotypes, the clonotypes found in all four sorted-subset donors had higher generation probabilities. Naive subsets generally had larger estimated clonotype richness than memory subsets did. Only blood was sampled, and tissue TCR repertoires likely differ from those in blood.

Healthy HIV-negative adults with no recently reported acute infections or vaccinations were included as donors. All donors were Caucasian adults living in Nashville, Tennessee, USA. CD4+ T cells were enriched by magnetic negative selection, after which naive cells were positively selected on CD45RA and the negative fraction was taken as the memory subset. Blood was obtained by leukapheresis, after which PBMCs were separated by Ficoll-Histopaque density gradient centrifugation and cryopreserved in liquid nitrogen vapor phase. Analytical flow cytometry was used to check the purity and quantity of each magnetically sorted T cell population. Genomic DNA was isolated from every sorted fraction and measured by UV absorbance on a Nanodrop 2000c. TCR CDR3 regions were amplified from genomic DNA by multiplex PCR using the deep immunoSEQ assay. Genomic DNA extracted from each cell subset was distributed evenly over all wells of several immunoSEQ 96-well plates, and each plate served as one replicate. For sorted subsets, approximately 210 ng of genomic DNA, equivalent to 25,000 to 35,000 T cell genomes, went into each replicate PCR. Purified libraries were quantified with a Qubit 3.0 fluorometer, sized on a Bioanalyzer 2100, and re-quantified with the KAPA Library Quantification kit. A separate single-read 150-cycle Illumina NextSeq 550 flow cell was used to sequence each immunoSEQ 96-well plate. The published analysis was carried out like this. Because the immunoSEQ output held only junctional sequences and lacked quality scores, the filtering could not match the filtering applied to full-length reads. To assign V/J genes and CDR3, sequences were annotated against IMGT germline references using PyIR, a Python wrapper for IgBLAST v1.9. Reads with weak V/J assignments (E-value above 1e-6), missing CDR3, stop codons, out-of-frame junctions, or ambiguous translated residues were removed. V3J clonotypes were defined as sequences sharing an identical inferred V gene, J gene, and CDR3 amino acid sequence. The percentage overlap between two repertoires was calculated by dividing the number of shared unique clonotypes by the size of the smaller repertoire. Repertoire richness was assessed with RTK rarefaction, the Chao1 estimator, and Recon v2.1 estimates of unobserved clonotypes. For all TCRbeta clonotypes obtained by the gDNA method from a handful of donors, generation probabilities were computed with OLGA. As stored in TCRdb, this immuneACCESS dataset retains in-frame rearrangements with V and J assigned. A fraction of the clones does not appear; measured against another copy, unresolved V genes explain less than half of the discrepancy, and the remainder lacks a known reason. That table supplies the V and J calls and clone size; D and trimming were determined from the DNA. This sample is represented by about 980,000 clones; more than 75% of them were singletons. The ten top clones hold 1.5% of the sample.

The CDR1 and CDR2 encoded by the germline V gene are SGHRS and YFSETQ. Trimming takes 4 bases off V and 5 bases off J; junction bases not matched to a gene: 11. The CDR3, from cysteine to phenylalanine, totals 15 residues. CDR3 DNA is the only sequence kept; it has 45 bases, read in frame from the first base. Sequenced input: memory CD4+ T cells sorted from blood. According to the study, the label for this sample's cell subset or site signals: CD45RA-negative fraction. The chain is made from TRBV5-1 and TRBJ1-1; 7 central bases correspond to TRBD1. The receptor comes from a man between 18 and 29 years old in good health. The DNA sequence is as follows: TGCGCCAGCAGCCAAAGGACAGGAGAGCGTACTGAAGCTTTCTTT. Translated, this is CASSQRTGERTEAFF. Full variable domain (CDR3 extended with the reference TRBV5-1 and TRBJ1-1 proteins): KAGVTQTPRYLIKTRGQQVTLSCSPISGHRSVSWYQQTPGQGLQFLFEYFSETQRNKGNFPGRFSGRQFSNSRSEMNVSTLELGDSALYLCASSQRTGERTEAFFGQGTRLTVV.